A selection of T cell receptor beta chains follows, all from one sample in a study of untreated major depressive disorder. Clones were read by immunoSEQ multiplex PCR, and TCRdb kept only the in-frame ones, dropping some. The sample holds about 21,000 clones, about nine tenths seen once. The sample taken for sequencing was CD4+ T cells from PBMCs. The source is a woman aged 40 to 50 in good health. Each CDR3 is given with its conserved first and last residue. Fields, in order: J gene, clone size, V gene, CDR3 protein. Expanded clones are given a class, and other clones once, few, many or no size at all.

TRBJ1-1,NA,TRBV4-1,CASSHKTGHLNTEAFF
TRBJ2-1,NA,TRBV6-6,CASSDTSPLYNEQFF
TRBJ2-1,NA,TRBV18,CASSPPHPGQRYNEQFF
TRBJ2-2,NA,TRBV18,CASSPRGTVRDTGELFF
TRBJ2-5,NA,TRBV5-5,CASSLYYRGRETQYF
TRBJ2-6,NA,TRBV2,CASSQGSPANVLTF
TRBJ1-4,NA,TRBV29-1,CSVAGIGGGTEKLFF
TRBJ2-1,NA,TRBV25-1,CASSWTSGSSSYNEQFF
TRBJ1-4,NA,TRBV15,CATSGIMGRSNEKLFF
TRBJ2-5,NA,TRBV7-9,CASSLVVITGSLGETQYF
TRBJ1-3,NA,TRBV19,CASSIKGGEPYTIYF
TRBJ2-7,once,TRBV5-5,CASSLEPQISYEQYF
TRBJ2-7,NA,TRBV19,CASKGARTVSEQYF
TRBJ1-3,once,TRBV6-5,CASSYSSDSGNTIYF
TRBJ1-3,NA,TRBV11-1,CASSSTGPISGNTIYF
TRBJ1-2,NA,TRBV28,CASSFPKGAKYGYTF
TRBJ1-1,NA,TRBV18,CASSPPTGKNTEAFF
TRBJ2-3,NA,TRBV2,CASSADTDTQYF
TRBJ2-3,NA,TRBV11-2,CASSSSYRRGARDYTQYF
TRBJ2-1,NA,TRBV5-1,CASSLVVGLYNEQFF
TRBJ1-1,NA,TRBV10-3,CAIRPGTVNTEAFF
TRBJ2-1,NA,TRBV7-3,CASSPPGTAYNEQFF
TRBJ2-3,NA,TRBV6-6,CASSYGTDTQYF
TRBJ2-4,NA,TRBV5-1,CASSLGLAGVPKNIQYF
TRBJ1-1,NA,TRBV28,CASSSKEGSGF
TRBJ2-2,NA,TRBV6-1,CASSPDRGSTGELFF
TRBJ1-4,NA,TRBV4-2,CASSQDGTGDNEKLFF
TRBJ1-4,NA,TRBV4-1,CASSQEPQGAWSTNEKLFF
TRBJ1-1,NA,TRBV27,CASSLSYRILQAEAFF
TRBJ1-1,NA,TRBV11-3,CASSPGGTEAFF
TRBJ1-2,NA,TRBV5-1,CASSPGTGNGYTF
TRBJ2-7,NA,TRBV28,CASTGTTTYEQYF
TRBJ2-3,NA,TRBV28,CASSRRSSGETDTQYF
TRBJ2-5,NA,TRBV7-9,CASSLAAGKETQYF